The rows below give T cell receptor beta chains drawn from one sample of a study of long-term antiretroviral therapy in people with HIV. The method was immunoSEQ multiplex PCR; TCRdb's version includes in-frame clones alone and lacks a portion of them. The data contain around 28,000 clones, about 86% of them singletons. This material consisted of unsorted PBMCs, taken 0.8 years after starting antiretroviral therapy. The receptors here all came from a woman in her 30s with HIV. Both conserved end residues are trimmed from each CDR3.

>TRBV2|TRBJ2-2
ASHAGTSITGELF
>TRBV14|TRBJ2-7
ASSSDRGFYEQY
>TRBV6-5|TRBJ1-4
ASSYGRGEKLF
>TRBV15|TRBJ1-5
ATSRTGQGMNQPQH
>TRBV11-1|TRBJ1-1
ASSLSGGNTEAF
>TRBV9|TRBJ2-5
ASSVGTSGGTQETQY
>TRBV27|TRBJ1-1
ASSWKGWGTEAF
>TRBV27|TRBJ1-2
ASSWDSTSLNYGYT
>TRBV9|TRBJ1-2
ASRDSVGYGYT
>TRBV30|TRBJ1-1
AWSQGTEAF
>TRBV9|TRBJ2-2
ASSTRDSANTGELF
>TRBV6-5|TRBJ2-5
ASSGARGTQY
>TRBV7-2|TRBJ1-5
ASSLAGPHRATGAQH
>TRBV6-5|TRBJ1-4
ASSSTRTNEKLF
>TRBV25-1|TRBJ1-1
ASILKSGTSFTEAF
>TRBV5-6|TRBJ1-2
ASSGRKLGLGGYT
>TRBV9|TRBJ1-6
ASSLDRENSPLH
>TRBV27|TRBJ1-1
ASSTTTGLGTEAF
>TRBV2|TRBJ1-1
ASSERSGSGTTEAF
>TRBV4-2|TRBJ1-1
ASSPEGGSSRTEAF
>TRBV7-9|TRBJ2-1
ASSPSIEGYEQF
>TRBV6-5|TRBJ2-1
ATQGTSYEQF
>TRBV29-1|TRBJ1-1
SVSTGTNTEAF
>TRBV11-2|TRBJ1-2
ASSFGQGLHGYT
>TRBV7-9|TRBJ2-5
ASTLPPGTGDVETQY
>TRBV29-1|TRBJ2-4
SGVLRDRGVVIQY
>TRBV7-3|TRBJ2-3
ASSLDTAGGNTQY
>TRBV10-3|TRBJ1-1
AIQQGSNTEAF
>TRBV9|TRBJ2-1
ASSVIAGGPGEQF
>TRBV6-1|TRBJ2-1
ASSRGRGAANEQF
>TRBV7-3|TRBJ1-1
ASSPRGEMNTEAF
>TRBV30|TRBJ1-2
AWSRQGNYGYT
>TRBV11-2|TRBJ1-2
ASSLQTGFAPGYT
>TRBV7-9|TRBJ1-3
ASSRGTDSGNTIY
>TRBV2|TRBJ1-1
ASSSREMNTEAF
>TRBV5-5|TRBJ1-5
ASSLGQGLGNQPQH
>TRBV6-1|TRBJ1-1
ASSPETENTEAF
>TRBV19|TRBJ1-1
ARSLRRQGAANTEAF
>TRBV5-1|TRBJ2-1
ASSLEALLLVNEQF
>TRBV7-6|TRBJ1-6
ASSLVGDSPLH
>TRBV27|TRBJ1-2
ATSTGWNYGYT
>TRBV2|TRBJ1-1
ASRDTRDGEAF
>TRBV27|TRBJ2-7
ASISQYGTDYEQY
>TRBV7-3|TRBJ2-2
ASRRTDTTGELF
>TRBV7-3|TRBJ2-3
ASSPSSTDTQY